This T cell receptor beta chain was sequenced during a study of post-analysis software for immune sequencing data. Across the study: Recorded disease courses covered relapsing-remitting, secondary progressive and progressive-relapsing multiple sclerosis. Some patients had no subtype annotation.

This CDR3 contains 13 residues. The V end lost 7 bases, the J end lost 4 bases, and 13 bases lay between the germline ends. Study-wide points: Controls showed lower frequencies than patients for roughly 5 TRBV segments, and TRBV5-6, TRBV5-1 and TRBV20-1 were among these.

About this clonotype: The antigen is undetermined.

Incorporated into the TCR beta cDNA libraries were unique molecular identifiers, which served to reduce PCR and sequencing biases. From roughly 1 to 10 million T cells, 400,000 to 550,000 cDNA molecules were obtained. TCRdb called the PCR reads again in MiXCR, with one record for every CDR3 protein. The data show hundreds of thousands of distinct CDR3 sequences, approximately 50% seen once. This TCR derives from a girl between 5 and 17 years old with multiple sclerosis. The sample consisted of blood. The J gene is TRBJ2-5, the V gene TRBV12-3 or TRBV12-4, with a tentative D call TRBD2 (5 bases). The CDR3 DNA follows: TGTGCCAGCAACCGGGGTGGCCCAGAGACCCAGTACTTC. It encodes CASNRGGPETQYF.